The 5 T cell receptor beta chains reported below all come from one sample, sequenced in a study of shared clonotypes between healthy human individuals. TCRdb's table, derived via immunoSEQ multiplex PCR, lists solely in-frame clones and lacks some. Of some 2.4 million clones in the sample, 93% were seen once. Sequencing was carried out using naive CD4+ T cells from PBMCs. Regarding subset: CD45RA+ positively selected. The receptors originated from a man aged 18 to 30 in good health. Some clones in this sample may be carry-over from other donors' samples.

This chain links TRBV10-3 with TRBJ2-2; 14 bases are shared with TRBD2. CDR3 size: 20 residues. J was trimmed by 0 bases and V by 5 bases; bases with no gene match: 11. Per germline, CDR1 ENHRY and CDR2 SYGVKD. In DNA, the CDR3 is TGTGCCATCAGTCCAGTGGTAGGACTAGCGGGAGGAGCGAACACCGGGGAGCTGTTTTTT. Translation: CAISPVVGLAGGANTGELFF.

The J gene is TRBJ1-2, the V gene TRBV5-1; the match to TRBD1 covers 10 bases. The length of the CDR3 is 15 residues. CDR1 and CDR2 (germline): SGHRS, YFSETQ. Trimming took 4 bases from V and 2 from J; bases not matched to a gene: 5. CDR3 DNA: TGCGCCAGCAGCGCGACAGGGGGCTTCAACTATGGCTACACCTTC. This encodes CASSATGGFNYGYTF.

This clone was picked up one time. The V and J genes are TRBV6-5 and TRBJ2-5; D is undetermined. Between the trimmed V and J ends, which lost 2 bases and 2 bases, there was a span of 12 bases. CDR1 MNHEY and CDR2 SVGAGI come from the germline V gene. CDR3 length equals 15 residues. The DNA of the CDR3 is TGTGCCAGCAGTTACAGGGCGGAAGGACAAGAGACCCAGTACTTC. This codes for CASSYRAEGQETQYF.

The V gene is TRBV6-6, the J gene TRBJ1-4; D gene ambiguous. Germline CDR1 is MNHNY and CDR2 is SVGAGI (reference sequence). Trimming cost V 6 bases and J 8 bases, with 22 bases left between them. The CDR3 is made up of 16 amino acids. CDR3 in amino acids: CASRSKKGWAYEKLFF. The CDR3 DNA reads as TGTGCCAGCAGATCGAAAAAGGGTTGGGCTTACGAAAAACTGTTTTTT.

The rearrangement joins TRBV4-1 to TRBJ1-2; D unclear. Germline V CDR1 and CDR2: MGHRA, YSYEKL. With 4 bases removed from V and 4 bases from J, the gap between germline ends came to 10 bases. The CDR3 is 13 amino acids. As DNA, the CDR3 is TGCGCCAGCAGCCCCCCGGGCCTCTATGGCTACACCTTC. The encoded protein is CASSPPGLYGYTF.